This is a list of T cell receptor beta chains from one sample in a study of blood T cell repertoires in COVID-19. Sequencing was performed with immunoSEQ multiplex PCR; in TCRdb, only in-frame clones are kept and a portion is missing. This sample has fewer than 100,000 clones, with roughly 84% found just once. The specimen sequenced was peripheral blood. The receptors come from a woman older than 75 with acute or convalescent COVID-19. The CDR3 runs from the conserved cysteine through the conserved F or W. D genes are given only for firm matches. Clone size appears in some rows only: once, few, many, or a class for an expanded clone.

NA NA TRBJ1-3 TRBV5-4 TGTGCCAGCAGCGAGGGTCCGGGAAGGGTCGGAAACACCATATATTTT CASSEGPGRVGNTIYF
TRBD1 NA TRBJ1-6 TRBV6-5 TGTGCCAGCAGTAGCCCCCAGGGGGCGGGTTCACCCCTCCACTTT CASSSPQGAGSPLHF
NA NA TRBJ2-5 TRBV2 TGTGCCAGCAGTGATGCGATGAGGGAGACCCAGTACTTC CASSDAMRETQYF
NA few TRBJ1-2 TRBV4-3 TGCGCCAGCAGCCGCCAGGAGGGCTATGGCTACACCTTC CASSRQEGYGYTF
TRBD1 once TRBJ2-7 TRBV5-1 TGCGCCAGCAGCGAGGGACAGGGATCCTACGAGCAGTACTTC CASSEGQGSYEQYF
TRBD2 NA TRBJ2-7 TRBV3-1/TRBV3-2 TGTGCCAGCAGCAAGGGACTAGCGGGAAACTCCTACGAGCAGTACTTC CASSKGLAGNSYEQYF
NA NA TRBJ2-5 TRBV9 TGTGCCAGCAGCACCCCAGCGGGCGTATCGGAGACCCAGTACTTC CASSTPAGVSETQYF
TRBD2 NA TRBJ2-1 TRBV6-5 TGTGCCAGCAGTCGGGGCGGGGGGAGGAATGAGCAGTTCTTC CASSRGGGRNEQFF
TRBD2 few TRBJ2-3 TRBV13 TGTGCCAGCAGCTTAAAAGGACTAGCGGGTTACACAGATACGCAGTATTTT CASSLKGLAGYTDTQYF
TRBD2 NA TRBJ2-3 TRBV2 TGTGCCGGACAGCGGGGGGGCAGGACAGATACGCAGTATTTT CAGQRGGRTDTQYF
NA NA TRBJ2-2 TRBV6-6 TGTGCCAGCAGTTACCTGGGCCTCAACACCGGGGAGCTGTTTTTT CASSYLGLNTGELFF
NA NA TRBJ1-1 TRBV7-6 TGTGCCAGCAGCTTAGGACCCCGGGTGAACACTGAAGCTTTCTTT CASSLGPRVNTEAFF
TRBD1 NA TRBJ1-4 TRBV6-1 TGTGCCAGCAGTGAATCACCAGGGGGCACTAATGAAAAACTGTTTTTT CASSESPGGTNEKLFF
TRBD1 NA TRBJ1-6 TRBV30 TGTGCCTGGGCTCCCGGGACAGGCAATTCACCCCTCCACTTT CAWAPGTGNSPLHF
TRBD2 NA TRBJ2-3 TRBV7-3 TGTGCCAGCAGCAAGACTAGCGGGAGGGAAAGCACAGATACGCAGTATTTT CASSKTSGRESTDTQYF